This T cell receptor beta chain appears in the sequencing data of a study of glioma-infiltrating T cells after dendritic cell vaccination. Looking at the study overall: Glioblastoma patients came from Phase I and II dendritic cell vaccination trials.

Time point meaning: after dendritic cell vaccination, including at tumor progression/relapse. Primers: 60 V beta forward and 13 J beta reverse. Sequenced by immunoSEQ multiplex PCR; TCRdb stores in-frame clones only, minus some. The table includes over 90,000 clones, 65% to 85% detected once. For this clone: Its antigen is unidentified.

V trimming: 2 bases; J trimming: 6 bases; junction bases outside the gene matches: 6. The CDR3 is 15 amino acids. CDR1 and CDR2 from the germline V gene are LNHNV and YYDKDF (reference sequence). Study findings and constraints: No direct clonality-survival link was found; a diverse polyclonal response may matter.

Sample: blood, taken after dendritic cell vaccination. The source of this sequence is a human donor with glioblastoma. The chain recombines TRBV15 with TRBJ2-3, with TRBD2 matching over 9 bases. CDR3 nucleotide sequence: TGTGCCACCAGCAGACAGGCGGGGGGGCATGATACGCAGTATTTT. Its protein product is CATSRQAGGHDTQYF.